The present entry profiles one T cell receptor beta chain with its context. Original processing methods: Cell counts per sample came from amplifying reference gene primers. Libraries were prepared by immunoSEQ multiplex PCR; TCRdb keeps only in-frame clonotypes and omits some of them. V and J calls plus clone size are reproduced from that table; the DNA served to infer D and trimming. The sample gives 70,000 or so clones, roughly 79% of which show up once; around 50% is in the top ten. The CDR3 sequence is 15 residues long. Germline V CDR1 and CDR2: LNHDA, SQIVND (reference sequence). After removal of 5 bases from V and 2 bases from J, the junction contained 6 bases not matched to a gene. The data derive from a study of blood T cell repertoires in COVID-19. Study-level background: Both acute and convalescent COVID-19 samples were obtained from the United States, Italy and Spain.

The gene calls are TRBV19 and TRBJ2-3; 8 bases fit TRBD2. The sequence derives from a human donor in a cohort sampled during active COVID-19. The sequenced sample consisted of peripheral blood. The CDR3 protein is CASSSREAHTDTQYF. In DNA form, the CDR3 reads TGTGCCAGTAGTTCGCGGGAGGCCCACACAGATACGCAGTATTTT. The variable domain in full, completed from reference TRBV19 and TRBJ2-3, reads DGGITQSPKYLFRKEGQNVTLSCEQNLNHDAMYWYRQDPGQGLRLIYYSQIVNDFQKGDIAEGYSVSREKKESFPLTVTSAQKNPTAFYLCASSSREAHTDTQYFGPGTRLTVL.